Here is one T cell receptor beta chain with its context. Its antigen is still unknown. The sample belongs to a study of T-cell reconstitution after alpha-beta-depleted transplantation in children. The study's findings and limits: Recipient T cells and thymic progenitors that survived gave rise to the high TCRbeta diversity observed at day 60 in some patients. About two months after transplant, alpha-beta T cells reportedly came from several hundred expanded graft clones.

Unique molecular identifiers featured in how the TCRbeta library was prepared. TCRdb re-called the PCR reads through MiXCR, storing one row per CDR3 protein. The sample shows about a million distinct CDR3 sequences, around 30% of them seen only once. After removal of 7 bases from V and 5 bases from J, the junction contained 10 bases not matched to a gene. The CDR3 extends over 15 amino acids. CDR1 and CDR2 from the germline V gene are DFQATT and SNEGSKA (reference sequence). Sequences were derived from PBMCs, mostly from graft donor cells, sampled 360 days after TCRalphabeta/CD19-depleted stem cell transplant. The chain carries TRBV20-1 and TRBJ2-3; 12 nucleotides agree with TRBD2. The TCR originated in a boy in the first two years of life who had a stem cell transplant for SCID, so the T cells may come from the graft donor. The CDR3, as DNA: TGCAGTGTGCCCCCTAGCGGGGGGGCGGGAGATACGCAGTATTTT. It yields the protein CSVPPSGGAGDTQYF.